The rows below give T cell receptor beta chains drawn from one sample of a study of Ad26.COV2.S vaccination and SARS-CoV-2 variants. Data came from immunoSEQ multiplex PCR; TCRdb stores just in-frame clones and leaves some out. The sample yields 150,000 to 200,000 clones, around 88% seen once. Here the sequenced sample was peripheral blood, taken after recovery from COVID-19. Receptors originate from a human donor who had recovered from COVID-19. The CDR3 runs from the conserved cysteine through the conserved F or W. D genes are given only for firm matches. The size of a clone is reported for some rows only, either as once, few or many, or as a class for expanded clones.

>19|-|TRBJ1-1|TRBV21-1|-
TGTGCCAGCAGCAACCCGAGGAGTTGTATTCAAGAAATGAACACTGAAGCTTTCTTT
CASSNPRSCIQEMNTEAFF
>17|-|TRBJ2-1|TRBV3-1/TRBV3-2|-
TGTGCCAGCAGCCAAGATAGGAGACGGCCTTCCTACAATGAGCAGTTCTTC
CASSQDRRRPSYNEQFF
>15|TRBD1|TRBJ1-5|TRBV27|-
TGTGCCAGCAGTCCTAGACAGGGATCGAGACAGCCCCAGCATTTT
CASSPRQGSRQPQHF
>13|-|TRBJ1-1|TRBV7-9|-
TGTGCCAGCAGCTTAGGACAGGAGATAAAAGCTTTCTTT
CASSLGQEIKAFF
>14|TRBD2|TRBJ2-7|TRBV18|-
TGTGCCAGCTCACCGGGACTAGCGGGAGCCGAGCAGTACTTC
CASSPGLAGAEQYF
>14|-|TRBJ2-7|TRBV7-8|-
TGTGCCAGCAGCTTAGCGTCGGCGGGGCTCGAGCAGTACTTC
CASSLASAGLEQYF
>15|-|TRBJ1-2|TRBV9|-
TGTGCCAGCAGCGTCTTGGACAGTGGGGTCTATGGCTACACCTTC
CASSVLDSGVYGYTF
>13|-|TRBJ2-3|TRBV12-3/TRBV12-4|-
TGTGCCAGCAGTTTAACTAGCACAGATACGCAGTATTTT
CASSLTSTDTQYF
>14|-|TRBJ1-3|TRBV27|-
TGTGCCAGCAGTTTATCGGGGGCTGGAAACACCATATATTTT
CASSLSGAGNTIYF
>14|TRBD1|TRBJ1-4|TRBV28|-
TGTGCCAGCAGTTTTTTGACAGGGGCCGAAAAACTGTTTTTT
CASSFLTGAEKLFF
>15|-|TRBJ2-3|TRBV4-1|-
TGCGCCAGCAGCCAACTCCCGGTGGCTGCAGATACGCAGTATTTT
CASSQLPVAADTQYF
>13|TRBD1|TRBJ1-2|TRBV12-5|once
TGTGCTAGTGGCCTGGGACAGGTCTATGGCTACACCTTC
CASGLGQVYGYTF
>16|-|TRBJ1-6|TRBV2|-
TGTGCCAGCAGTGACACCCCCCAGGGGTCGGGTTCACCCCTCCACTTT
CASSDTPQGSGSPLHF
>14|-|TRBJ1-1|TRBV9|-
TGTGCCAGCAGCGCCGGACAGCTGAACACTGAAGCTTTCTTT
CASSAGQLNTEAFF
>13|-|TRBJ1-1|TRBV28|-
TGTGCCAGCAGAGGCAGGGGAGGAACTGAAGCTTTCTTT
CASRGRGGTEAFF
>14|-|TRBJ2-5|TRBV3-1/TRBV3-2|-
TGTGCCAGCAGCCACCAAAACATACAAGAGACCCAGTACTTC
CASSHQNIQETQYF
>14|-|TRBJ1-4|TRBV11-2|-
TGTGCCAGCAGCTTTAGGGAGTTTAATGAAAAACTGTTTTTT
CASSFREFNEKLFF
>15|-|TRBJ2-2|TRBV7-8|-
TGTGCCAGCAGCTTTGACTATCCCAACACCGGGGAGCTGTTTTTT
CASSFDYPNTGELFF
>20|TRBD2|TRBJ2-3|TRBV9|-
TGTGCCAGCAGCGTAGAGGTAGCGGGGGGGCCGGGGCACAGCACAGATACGCAGTATTTT
CASSVEVAGGPGHSTDTQYF
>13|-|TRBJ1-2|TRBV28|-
TGTGCCAGCAGTTCTCTAGAAAACTATGGCTACACCTTC
CASSSLENYGYTF
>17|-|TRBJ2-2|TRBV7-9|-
TGTGCCAGCAGCAACCCCACCCTGACAGCCCTCACCGGGGAGCTGTTTTTT
CASSNPTLTALTGELFF
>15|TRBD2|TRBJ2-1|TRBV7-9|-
TGTGCCAGCAGCTTAGTGACTAGCGGATACAATGAGCAGTTCTTC
CASSLVTSGYNEQFF
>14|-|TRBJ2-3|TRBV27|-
TGTGCCAGCAGTTCCCTCGGGGCAGCAGATACGCAGTATTTT
CASSSLGAADTQYF
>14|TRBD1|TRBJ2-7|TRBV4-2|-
TGTGCCAGCAGTCAGACGGGACAGCCCTACGAGCAGTACTTC
CASSQTGQPYEQYF
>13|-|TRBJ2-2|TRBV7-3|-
TGTGCCAGCAGCTTAAGAGAAGTCGGGGAGCTGTTTTTT
CASSLREVGELFF
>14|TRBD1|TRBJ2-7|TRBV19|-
TGTGCCAGTAGTCCCGGACAGGGGCCCTACGAGCAGTACTTC
CASSPGQGPYEQYF
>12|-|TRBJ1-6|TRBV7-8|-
TGTGCCACCAGGGACCCACATTCACCCCTCCACTTT
CATRDPHSPLHF
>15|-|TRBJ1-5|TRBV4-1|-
TGCGCCAGCAGCCAAGAACCTGGGGAGAATCAGCCCCAGCATTTT
CASSQEPGENQPQHF
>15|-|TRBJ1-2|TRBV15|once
TGTGCCACCAGCAGAGATAGAGGGGCTAACTATGGCTACACCTTC
CATSRDRGANYGYTF
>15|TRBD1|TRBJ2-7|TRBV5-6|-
TGTGCCAGCAGCTTGCTAGGGACAGGGGTCGGCGAGCAGTACTTC
CASSLLGTGVGEQYF
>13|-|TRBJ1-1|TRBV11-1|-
TGTGCCAGCAGAGGGCAGATGAACACTGAAGCTTTCTTT
CASRGQMNTEAFF
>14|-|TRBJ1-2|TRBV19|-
TGTGCCAGTAGTATAGAGCAGGGGCCTTATGGCTACACCTTC
CASSIEQGPYGYTF
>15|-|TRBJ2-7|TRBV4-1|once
TGCGCCAGCGGCACCCGGGACTCCGGTCCCTACGAGCAGTACTTC
CASGTRDSGPYEQYF
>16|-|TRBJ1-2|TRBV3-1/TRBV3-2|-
TGTGCCAGCAGCCAAGGGACAGTAATTCGTATCTATGGCTACACCTTC
CASSQGTVIRIYGYTF
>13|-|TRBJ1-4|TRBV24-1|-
TGTGCCACCAGTGACCCGCCGAATGAAAAACTGTTTTTT
CATSDPPNEKLFF
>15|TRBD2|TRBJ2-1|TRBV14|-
TGTGCCAGCAGCCGACTAGCGGGAGACTACAATGAGCAGTTCTTC
CASSRLAGDYNEQFF
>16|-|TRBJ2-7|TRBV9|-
TGTGCCAGCAGCCCTAGCTTGGCTAGCGAGTGGTGGGAGCAGTACTTC
CASSPSLASEWWEQYF
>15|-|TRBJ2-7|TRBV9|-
TGTGCCAGCAGCGTGTCCGGGACGGCTTCCTACGAGCAGTACTTC
CASSVSGTASYEQYF
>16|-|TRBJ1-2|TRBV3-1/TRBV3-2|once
TGTGCCAGCAGCCAATCCTCCGAAAGAGACTACTATGGCTACACCTTC
CASSQSSERDYYGYTF
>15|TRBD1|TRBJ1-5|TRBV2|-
TGTGCCAGCAGTGAAGACAGGGGGCGAGGGCAGCCCCAGCATTTT
CASSEDRGRGQPQHF
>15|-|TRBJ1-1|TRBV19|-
TGTGCCAGCCGGCTGGGGGTTAACCAGAACACTGAAGCTTTCTTT
CASRLGVNQNTEAFF
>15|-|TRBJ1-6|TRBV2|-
TGTGCCAGCAGTGAGGTGGGGGGTTATAATTCACCCCTCCACTTT
CASSEVGGYNSPLHF
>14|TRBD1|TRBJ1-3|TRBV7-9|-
TGTGCCAGCACCCGACAGGGATCTGGAAACACCATATATTTT
CASTRQGSGNTIYF
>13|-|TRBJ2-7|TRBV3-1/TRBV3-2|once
TGTGCCAGCAGCCAAGTTGGTCGGAGCGAGCAGTACTTC
CASSQVGRSEQYF
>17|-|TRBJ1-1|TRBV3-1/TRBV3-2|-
TGTGCCAGCAGCCGTGCCTCGCCGGGTCCGGGCGGCACTGAAGCTTTCTTT
CASSRASPGPGGTEAFF
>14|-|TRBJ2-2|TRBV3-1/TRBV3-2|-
TGTGCCAGCAGCCCTGCGGGTCTTCTCGGGGAGCTGTTTTTT
CASSPAGLLGELFF
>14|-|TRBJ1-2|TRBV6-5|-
TGTGCCAGCAGACTGACAGGCGAAGGAGATGGCTACACCTTC
CASRLTGEGDGYTF
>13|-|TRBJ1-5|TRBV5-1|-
TGCGCCAGCAGCTTAGGAAGCAATCAGCCCCAGCATTTT
CASSLGSNQPQHF
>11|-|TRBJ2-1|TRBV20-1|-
TGCAGTGCTAGAGGGGACTCGGCGCAGTTCTTC
CSARGDSAQFF
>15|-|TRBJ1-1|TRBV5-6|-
TGTGCCAGCAGTCTCCTAAGCCGGGGTGGAATTGAAGCTTTCTTT
CASSLLSRGGIEAFF
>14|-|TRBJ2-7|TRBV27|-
TGTGCCAGCAGTTTAGCTCTTAGCTCCTACGAGCAGTACTTC
CASSLALSSYEQYF
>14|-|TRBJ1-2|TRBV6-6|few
TGTGCCAGCACCTTTGGGGGCAGGCCCTATGGCTACACCTTC
CASTFGGRPYGYTF
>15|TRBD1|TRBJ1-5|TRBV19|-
TGTGCCAGTAGTGGGGACAGAACATCGTCTCAGCCCCAGCATTTT
CASSGDRTSSQPQHF